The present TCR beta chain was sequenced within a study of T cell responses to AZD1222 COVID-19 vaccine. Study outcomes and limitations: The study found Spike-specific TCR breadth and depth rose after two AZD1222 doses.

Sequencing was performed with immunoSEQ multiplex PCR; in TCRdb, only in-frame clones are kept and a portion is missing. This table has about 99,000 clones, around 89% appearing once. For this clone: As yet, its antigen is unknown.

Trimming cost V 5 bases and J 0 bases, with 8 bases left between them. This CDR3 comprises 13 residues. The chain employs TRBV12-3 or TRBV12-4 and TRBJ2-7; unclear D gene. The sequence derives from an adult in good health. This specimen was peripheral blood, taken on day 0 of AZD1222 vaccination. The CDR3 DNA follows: TGTGCCAGCAGTCTACAAGTCTCCTACGAGCAGTACTTC. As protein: CASSLQVSYEQYF.